This T cell receptor beta chain was identified in a study of blood T cell repertoires in COVID-19. Whole-study context: The United States, Italy and Spain were the sources of the acute and convalescent COVID-19 samples.

In this sample, this clone turned up a few times. This CDR3 spans 14 amino acids. Per the germline V gene, CDR1 is SGHTA and CDR2 is FQGTGA. After removal of 5 bases from V and 6 bases from J, the junction contained 6 bases not matched to a gene. Assay: immunoSEQ multiplex PCR; the TCRdb copy retains only in-frame clones and omits some. The sample holds approximately 240,000 clones; approximately 82% are singletons and the top ten take around 1.5%. The sample comprised peripheral blood. V and J are TRBV7-3 and TRBJ2-2; 7 nucleotides agree with TRBD1. The TCR comes from a woman aged 40-49 years who had recovered from COVID-19. Written as DNA, the CDR3 is TGTGCCAGCAGCCGATACCAGGGGGCCGGGGAGCTGTTTTTT. Its translation is CASSRYQGAGELFF. Together with reference TRBV7-3 and TRBJ2-2, the CDR3 gives the full variable domain: GAGVSQTPSNKVTEKGKYVELRCDPISGHTALYWYRQSLGQGPEFLIYFQGTGAADDSGLPNDRFFAVRPEGSVSTLKIQRTERGDSAVYLCASSRYQGAGELFFGEGSRLTVL.